One sample yielded the 22 T cell receptor beta chains listed below, sequenced in a study of cytomegalovirus exposure and HLA in healthy donors (TCRdb year 2017). The library relied on the immunoSEQ multiplex PCR assay. The multiplex PCR relied on a mix of 60 forward primers for TCR Vbeta segments and 13 reverse primers for TCR Jbeta segments. The immuneACCESS repertoire file appears here via TCRdb, limited to in-frame rearrangements. These files lack a portion of the clones; in checked studies, under half of the deficit traces to unresolved V genes, and the cause of the others is not known. In this sample the table shows roughly 160,000 clones, over 70% of which occur a single time. Over 3% of the sample comes from the top ten. The specimen sequenced was PBMCs. These receptors all come from a woman aged 45-60 years in good health and CMV-seropositive.

This clone was seen a few times. The rearrangement joins TRBV19 to TRBJ2-5; 7 bases align to TRBD2. The CDR3 length is 15 residues. The junction had 9 bases not matched to a gene; V was cut back by 4 bases and J by 4 bases. CDR1 and CDR2 from the germline V gene are LNHDA and SQIVND (reference sequence). The CDR3 nucleotides read TGTGCCAGTAGTAACCCATGGACTAGTCGAGAGACCCAGTACTTC. The encoded protein is CASSNPWTSRETQYF.

On this clone: A junction end diverges from the germline sequence, so it may reflect a read error. V gene TRBV7-7 combines with J gene TRBJ2-5; weak D call: TRBD2 (5 bases). The length of the CDR3 is 15 residues. Germline loops: CDR1 SSHAT, CDR2 FNYEAQ (reference sequence). The CDR3 loop reads CASSPERVFGETQYF. The CDR3 DNA reads as TGTGCTAGCAGCCCGGAGAGGGTTTTTGGAGAGACCCAGTACTTC.

This clone was counted ten times or more. The V and J genes are TRBV6-6 and TRBJ2-7; TRBD2 agrees at 8 bases. The junction had 4 bases not matched to a gene; V was cut back by 6 bases and J by 6 bases. The CDR3 length is 12 residues. The germline V gene encodes CDR1 MNHNY and CDR2 SVGAGI (reference sequence). The CDR3 nucleotides read TGTGCCAGCAGACGGCTAGCGGGCGAGCAGTACTTC. It specifies CASRRLAGEQYF.

This clone was picked up one time. V usage is TRBV7-9 and J usage is TRBJ1-1; 8 bases line up with TRBD1. This CDR3 comprises 17 residues. V trimming: 5 bases; J trimming: 3 bases; junction bases outside the gene matches: 14. Germline V lookup: CDR1 SEHNR, CDR2 FQNEAQ (reference sequence). CDR3 nucleotides: TGTGCCAGCAGCACTACAGGGGGAGGGAGTTCGGACACTGAAGCTTTCTTT. Protein: CASSTTGGGSSDTEAFF.

This rearrangement joins TRBV23-1 to TRBJ1-2; 12 bases agree with TRBD1. TRBV23-1 is placed among ORFs of uncertain function. CDR3 size: 16 residues. Trimming cost V 4 bases and J 0 bases; bases outside gene matches: 3. The CDR3 coding sequence is TGCGCCAGCAGTCGGGACAGGGGGCAATCTAACTATGGCTACACCTTC. Residues: CASSRDRGQSNYGYTF.

The rearrangement links TRBV4-3 to TRBJ1-2; D unclear. V lost 0 bases and J 4 bases, leaving 9 bases between the germline ends. Germline V gives CDR1 LGHNA, CDR2 YSLEER. The CDR3 runs 14 residues. The CDR3 bases are TGCGCCAGCAGCCAAGAGCGGGGAAGCTATGGCTACACCTTC. It specifies CASSQERGSYGYTF.

The chain carries TRBV4-3 and TRBJ2-1; TRBD2 agrees at 11 bases. The CDR3 runs to 15 residues. Germline CDR1 and CDR2: LGHNA and YSLEER. V lost 3 bases to trimming and J lost 8 bases; unmatched junction nucleotides: 6. The CDR3 sequence: CASSQSLAGAYEQFF. The CDR3 DNA reads as TGCGCCAGCAGCCAGTCACTAGCGGGGGCCTATGAGCAGTTCTTC.

The chain has TRBV5-6 and TRBJ2-7; D might be TRBD1 (6 bases). Trimming removed 4 bases from V and 1 base from J, with 15 bases in between. CDR1 is SGHDT, CDR2 YYEEEE, per germline. The CDR3 spans 15 residues. Written as DNA, the CDR3 is TGTGCCAGCAGCCGCCCAGCGGACAGTTCCTACGAGCAGTACTTC. Its translation is CASSRPADSSYEQYF.

This rearrangement joins TRBV5-1 to TRBJ2-3, with 9 nucleotides matching TRBD2. V dropped 2 bases and J dropped 0; count of bases not matched to a gene: 7. The CDR3 loop spans 17 amino acids. CDR1 SGHRS and CDR2 YFSETQ come from the germline V gene. The CDR3 DNA sequence: TGCGCCAGCAGCTTTAGCGGGGGAGCTTCTAGCACAGATACGCAGTATTTT. Its protein is CASSFSGGASSTDTQYF.

This CDR3 is CASSPDRGENEKLFF. The CDR3 bases are TGTGCCAGCAGCCCTGACAGGGGAGAGAATGAAAAACTGTTTTTT. The chain employs TRBV5-8 and TRBJ1-4; 8 bases fit TRBD1. The V segment lost 4 bases and the J segment 5 bases; nucleotides outside the gene matches: 7. CDR1 is SGHTS, CDR2 YDEGEE, per germline. The CDR3 contains 15 residues.

This clone was found once. V gene TRBV6-5 combines with J gene TRBJ1-1, with D perhaps TRBD1 (6 bases). V dropped 6 bases and J dropped 11 bases, with 16 bases sitting between them. Germline V gene sequence: CDR1 MNHEY, CDR2 SVGAGI. The CDR3 is 12 residues long. The CDR3 region has the DNA TGTGCCAGCAGCCTACGGCAGGGGCGGGCTTTCTTT. Its translation is CASSLRQGRAFF.

The rearrangement joins TRBV7-3 to TRBJ2-3, with 7 bases that match TRBD2. The CDR3 sequence is 16 residues long. The junction had 8 bases not matched to a gene; V was cut back by 2 bases and J by 3 bases. Germline CDR1 is SGHTA and CDR2 is FQGTGA. The chain's CDR3 is CASSLVRGSGTDTQYF. The DNA of the CDR3 is TGTGCCAGCAGCTTAGTTCGCGGGAGTGGAACAGATACGCAGTATTTT. Combining the CDR3 with reference TRBV7-3 and TRBJ2-3 gives the whole variable domain GAGVSQTPSNKVTEKGKYVELRCDPISGHTALYWYRQSLGQGPEFLIYFQGTGAADDSGLPNDRFFAVRPEGSVSTLKIQRTERGDSAVYLCASSLVRGSGTDTQYFGPGTRLTVL.

V usage is TRBV28 and J usage is TRBJ2-1; the match to TRBD2 covers 8 bases. Germline V lookup: CDR1 MDHEN, CDR2 SYDVKM. The length of the CDR3 is 15 residues. The junction had 10 bases not matched to a gene; V was cut back by 7 bases and J by 5 bases. The CDR3 bases are TGTGCCAGCACCCTAGGGGGACTAGACCACAATGAGCAGTTCTTC. Encoded protein: CASTLGGLDHNEQFF.

The chain carries TRBV7-2 and TRBJ2-3; 9 bases match TRBD2. With 5 bases clipped from V and 1 base from J, the junction kept 7 bases outside the gene matches. Germline V gene data show CDR1 as SGHTA and CDR2 as FQGNSA. The CDR3 consists of 16 residues. The chain's CDR3 is CASSILSGGRTDTQYF. DNA for the CDR3: TGTGCCAGCAGCATACTAAGCGGGGGGCGCACAGATACGCAGTATTTT.

The chain has TRBV12-5 and TRBJ2-2; the D gene is possibly TRBD1 (7 bases). Germline V gives CDR1 LGHNT, CDR2 FRNRAP. The CDR3 length is 18 residues. V was clipped by 0 bases and J by 4 bases, with 18 bases between them. In DNA form, the CDR3 reads TGTGCTAGTGGTTTGGTAGCAGGAGGGGGCGATAGCACCGGGGAGCTGTTTTTT. It translates to CASGLVAGGGDSTGELFF.

This rearrangement joins TRBV14 to TRBJ2-5; D is ambiguous. V was shortened by 4 bases and J by 0 bases, with 9 bases between the two germline ends. This CDR3 has 14 amino acids. In germline, CDR1 is SGHDN, CDR2 FVKESK. CDR3 loop: CASSRRHDQETQYF. CDR3 sequence (DNA): TGTGCCAGCAGCCGACGACACGACCAAGAGACCCAGTACTTC.

The chain employs TRBV20-1 and TRBJ2-1; D is possibly TRBD2 (6 bases). Germline V CDR1 and CDR2: DFQATT, SNEGSKA (reference sequence). This CDR3 region has 11 residues. Trimming left V 7 bases short and J 10 bases short, with 14 bases between. CDR3 loop: CSENLRGEQFF. Written as DNA, the CDR3 is TGCAGTGAGAATCTACGGGGGGAGCAGTTCTTC.

J is TRBJ2-7 and V is TRBV2; TRBD2 matches 7 bases. This CDR3 is 14 amino acids long. The junction had 6 bases not matched to a gene; V was cut back by 4 bases and J by 3 bases. Per the germline V gene, CDR1 is SNHLY and CDR2 is FYNNEI. Here the CDR3 DNA reads TGTGCCAGCAGTGTAAGGGGAGGGAACTACGAGCAGTACTTC. This translates into CASSVRGGNYEQYF.

This rearrangement joins TRBV11-1 to TRBJ1-1, with D unresolved. The CDR3 length is 13 residues. Deletions cut 3 bases from V and 1 base from J, with 6 bases between. Germline assignment: CDR1 SGHAT and CDR2 FQDESV (reference sequence). The CDR3 DNA sequence: TGTGCCAGCAGCTTTTCCTCGAACACTGAAGCTTTCTTT. It codes for CASSFSSNTEAFF.

The chain uses TRBV19 and TRBJ2-2; 9 nucleotides agree with TRBD1. Looked up from germline, CDR1 is LNHDA and CDR2 is SQIVND (reference sequence). The CDR3 has 15 residues. V lost 4 bases, J lost 3 bases, and 3 bases stayed unmatched. CDR3 in amino acids: CASSSGTGHTGELFF. The DNA of the CDR3 is TGTGCCAGTAGTAGCGGGACAGGGCACACCGGGGAGCTGTTTTTT.

This chain joins TRBV6-5 and TRBJ1-2; 7 positions match TRBD1. Germline loops: CDR1 MNHEY, CDR2 SVGAGI. This CDR3 has 14 residues. Germline trimming cut 0 bases from V and 3 bases from J; bases unmatched to any gene: 1. The CDR3 DNA follows: TGTGCCAGCAGTTACTCAGGGGGCGACTATGGCTACACCTTC. It yields the protein CASSYSGGDYGYTF.

The table lists this clone with a count of one. The genes are TRBV28 and TRBJ2-1; 13 bases are a match to TRBD2. The CDR3 runs to 17 residues. CDR1 is MDHEN and CDR2 is SYDVKM in the germline V gene. The junction had 7 bases not matched to a gene; V was cut back by 6 bases and J by 2 bases. The CDR3 region has the DNA TGTGCCAGCAGCGGACTAGCGGGAGTAGGGACCTACAATGAGCAGTTCTTC. Amino acids: CASSGLAGVGTYNEQFF.